The rows below give T cell receptor beta chains drawn from one sample of a study of response to subunit inactivated influenza vaccine. TCRdb re-derived calls from the RT-PCR reads in MiXCR, one entry per CDR3 protein. The table has over 400,000 distinct CDR3 sequences, 10% to 15% seen once. The material sequenced was PBMCs from blood, taken 40 to 50 days after vaccination. These receptors were obtained from a man between 45 and 60 years old who received an inactivated influenza vaccine. CDR3s include the opening cysteine and the closing phenylalanine or tryptophan. Each record gives: J gene, clone size, V gene, D gene, CDR3 DNA, CDR3 protein. A D gene is named only where the DNA matches it firmly. Expanded clones are given a class, and other clones once, few, many or no size at all.

J gene: TRBJ2-7; clone size: many; V gene: TRBV12-3/TRBV12-4; D gene: NA; CDR3 DNA: TGTGCCAGCAGTTTCGGTCGGGGTAGGTACGAGCAGTACTTC; CDR3 protein: CASSFGRGRYEQYF
J gene: TRBJ1-1; clone size: NA; V gene: TRBV20-1; D gene: TRBD1; CDR3 DNA: TGCAGTGCTAGAGAAGGACAGGGCAGGCCGAACACTGAAGCTTTCTTT; CDR3 protein: CSAREGQGRPNTEAFF
J gene: TRBJ2-5; clone size: NA; V gene: TRBV25-1; D gene: NA; CDR3 DNA: TGTGCCAGCAGTGATAGCAGCCAAGAGACCCAGTACTTC; CDR3 protein: CASSDSSQETQYF
J gene: TRBJ2-7; clone size: NA; V gene: TRBV20-1; D gene: NA; CDR3 DNA: TGCAGTGCTAGACAATTCGAGCAGTACTTC; CDR3 protein: CSARQFEQYF
J gene: TRBJ2-5; clone size: many; V gene: TRBV20-1; D gene: NA; CDR3 DNA: TGCAGTGCTTCAAATCCATCCTCCTCGACTGGGAAGGCCCAGTACTTC; CDR3 protein: CSASNPSSSTGKAQYF
J gene: TRBJ2-1; clone size: many; V gene: TRBV7-2; D gene: NA; CDR3 DNA: TGTGCCAGCAGCTTACAGGTCCACAATGAGCAGTTCTTC; CDR3 protein: CASSLQVHNEQFF
J gene: TRBJ2-2; clone size: many; V gene: TRBV12-3/TRBV12-4; D gene: NA; CDR3 DNA: TGTGCCAGCAGTTTACGGGGCGCGGGCACCGGGGAGCTGTTTTTT; CDR3 protein: CASSLRGAGTGELFF
J gene: TRBJ2-5; clone size: NA; V gene: TRBV12-3/TRBV12-4; D gene: TRBD1; CDR3 DNA: TGTGCCAGCAGTTTGTCAGGGGGCGTAAAGACCCAGTACTTC; CDR3 protein: CASSLSGGVKTQYF
J gene: TRBJ1-1; clone size: many; V gene: TRBV28; D gene: NA; CDR3 DNA: TGTGCCAGCAGTTTATGGACAAATCGTGTTGAAGCTTTCTTT; CDR3 protein: CASSLWTNRVEAFF
J gene: TRBJ1-1; clone size: few; V gene: TRBV24-1; D gene: NA; CDR3 DNA: TGTGCCACCAGTGAGGGAGGGGGGGGCACTGAAGCTTTCTTT; CDR3 protein: CATSEGGGGTEAFF
J gene: TRBJ2-2; clone size: NA; V gene: TRBV5-4; D gene: NA; CDR3 DNA: TGTGCCAGCAGGCCTAGCAGGATAACCGGGGAGCTGTTTTTT; CDR3 protein: CASRPSRITGELFF
J gene: TRBJ2-1; clone size: few; V gene: TRBV25-1; D gene: NA; CDR3 DNA: TGTGCCAGCAGTGGCGTCCGTCCTACGAACAATGAGCAGTTCTTC; CDR3 protein: CASSGVRPTNNEQFF
J gene: TRBJ2-7; clone size: NA; V gene: TRBV7-2; D gene: TRBD2; CDR3 DNA: TGTGCCAGCAGCTTGGGACTAGGATTCTCCTACGAGCAGTACTTC; CDR3 protein: CASSLGLGFSYEQYF
J gene: TRBJ2-5; clone size: few; V gene: TRBV4-3; D gene: TRBD1; CDR3 DNA: TGCGCCAGCAGCCAGCGCTGGGGACAGGGCTGGGAGACCCAGTACTTC; CDR3 protein: CASSQRWGQGWETQYF
J gene: TRBJ2-7; clone size: NA; V gene: TRBV11-1; D gene: NA; CDR3 DNA: TGTGCCAGCAGCTTAATCGAGCCATACGAGCAGTACTTC; CDR3 protein: CASSLIEPYEQYF
J gene: TRBJ2-1; clone size: NA; V gene: TRBV7-9; D gene: NA; CDR3 DNA: TGTGTCAGCAGCTTAGGCCTAGCCTGGGATGAGCAGTTCTTC; CDR3 protein: CVSSLGLAWDEQFF
J gene: TRBJ1-1; clone size: few; V gene: TRBV2; D gene: NA; CDR3 DNA: TGTGCCAGCAGTGAAGGGCGCTCCACTGAAGCTTTCTTT; CDR3 protein: CASSEGRSTEAFF
J gene: TRBJ2-7; clone size: many; V gene: TRBV12-3/TRBV12-4; D gene: NA; CDR3 DNA: TGTGCCAGCAGTTTCCGGAGCTCCTACGAGCAGTACTTC; CDR3 protein: CASSFRSSYEQYF
J gene: TRBJ2-7; clone size: NA; V gene: TRBV18; D gene: NA; CDR3 DNA: TGTGCCAGCTCGGCCGGGACTTCGTTGGGTGAGCAGTACTTC; CDR3 protein: CASSAGTSLGEQYF
J gene: TRBJ1-4; clone size: few; V gene: TRBV29-1; D gene: NA; CDR3 DNA: TGCAGCGTGGCGGCCGGTCTTTCGGGAAGAATGTTTTTT; CDR3 protein: CSVAAGLSGRMFF
J gene: TRBJ2-1; clone size: NA; V gene: TRBV25-1; D gene: NA; CDR3 DNA: TGTGCCACCAGTGCCTATTTAGTGGCCTCCTACAATGAGCAGTTCTTC; CDR3 protein: CATSAYLVASYNEQFF
J gene: TRBJ2-7; clone size: NA; V gene: TRBV5-1; D gene: NA; CDR3 DNA: TGCGCCAGCGGCCCCACTGCGGGGAGCTCCTACGAGCAGTACTTC; CDR3 protein: CASGPTAGSSYEQYF
J gene: TRBJ2-4; clone size: NA; V gene: TRBV5-1; D gene: TRBD2; CDR3 DNA: TGCGCCAGCAGCTTGGATAGCGGGAGGGCCTCAACCAAAAACATTCAGTACTTC; CDR3 protein: CASSLDSGRASTKNIQYF